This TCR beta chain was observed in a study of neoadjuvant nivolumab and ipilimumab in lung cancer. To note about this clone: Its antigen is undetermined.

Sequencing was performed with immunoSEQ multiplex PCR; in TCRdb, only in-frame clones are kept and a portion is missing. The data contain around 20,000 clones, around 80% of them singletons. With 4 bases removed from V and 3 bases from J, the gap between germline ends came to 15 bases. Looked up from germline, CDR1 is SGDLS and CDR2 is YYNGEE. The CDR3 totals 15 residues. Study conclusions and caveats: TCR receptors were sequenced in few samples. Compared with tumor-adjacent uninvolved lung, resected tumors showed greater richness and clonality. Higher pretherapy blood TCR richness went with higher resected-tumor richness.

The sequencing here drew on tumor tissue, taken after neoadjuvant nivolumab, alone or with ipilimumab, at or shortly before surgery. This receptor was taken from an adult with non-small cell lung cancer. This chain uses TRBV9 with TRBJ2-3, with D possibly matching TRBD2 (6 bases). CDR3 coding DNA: TGTGCCAGCAGCTCCGGGACTTGGGGAACAGATACGCAGTATTTT. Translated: CASSSGTWGTDTQYF.